The sequence of this T cell receptor beta chain was determined in a study of post-analysis software for immune sequencing data (dated by TCRdb to between 2015 and 2017). Context from the whole study: The recorded disease courses included relapsing-remitting, secondary progressive and progressive-relapsing multiple sclerosis, and some patients had no subtype annotation. A subset of samples was prepared in parallel using single-end sample barcoding, then pooled and co-amplified after Illumina adapter ligation. The patient repertoires were compared against approximately twelve previously published healthy control repertoires obtained from donors aged about 6 to 28 years. Points the paper makes about the study in general: Several TRBV segments, including TRBV5-6, TRBV5-1 and TRBV20-1, were significantly more frequent in patients than controls. Normalized Chao1 diversity was significantly lower in multiple sclerosis patients than controls, suggesting substantial peripheral T-cell clonal expansion. The multiple sclerosis patient group was slightly younger than the control group. Direct clustering with F measure showed strong co-clustering of samples prepared in the same batch, prompting a batch-effect correction.

TCR beta repertoires were profiled from peripheral blood of roughly 13 young patients with multiple sclerosis to demonstrate the VDJtools post-analysis software. The multiple sclerosis patients were children and adolescents ranging in age from about 6 to 16 years. About this clonotype: The antigen it recognizes is unknown. No much larger clonotype is one base removed from it; base qualities were not supplied.

Receptor libraries were prepared by PCR. The instrument given in TCRdb is Illumina HiSeq 2500. To reduce PCR and sequencing biases, unique molecular identifiers were incorporated into the TCR beta cDNA libraries. Some 500,000 cDNA molecules were obtained for every 1 to 10 million input T cells, so each molecule roughly corresponded to one T cell. Patient libraries were prepared and sequenced with the same protocol used for the earlier healthy control dataset. Samples belonging to the same batch were prepared together, multiplexed and sequenced on a shared HiSeq lane. On the study's bioinformatics: Raw barcoded reads were processed with MIGEC, and single-read molecular identifier groups were discarded before consensus assembly and CDR3 extraction. VDJtools was used for post-analysis of the clonotype tables, and diversity was normalized by down-sampling every dataset to the size of the smallest sample. To correct batch-related cross-sample contamination, repertoire overlap clustering matched CDR3 amino acid sequences but not nucleotide sequences. Using fastp trimming at Q25 and MiXCR clonotype assembly, TCRdb reanalyzed the public sequencing data and kept in-frame beta chains. For every CDR3 protein sequence, its rows merge into one entry that carries the most common genes and DNA. The V and J calls follow TCRdb's processing rather than the paper's. Here the sample has roughly 800,000 distinct CDR3 sequences; 25% to 30% occur a single time. Together, the top ten hold more than 0.55% of the sample.

CDR3 length: 15 amino acids, cysteine to phenylalanine. The retained sequence is limited to the CDR3, 45 bases, with the frame set at the first base. CDR1 and CDR2, looked up from the germline V gene (reference sequence), are DFQATT and SNEGSKA. Clipping removes 6 bases from V and 5 bases from J, with 12 as the unmatched junction base count. Sample: blood. This TCR derives from a girl between 5 and 17 years old with multiple sclerosis. Here the chain combines TRBV20-1 and TRBJ2-5; TRBD1 fits 10 bases in the junction. The nucleotide sequence reads as follows: TGCAGTGCCCAGAGGGGGACAGGGGCGCTTGAGACCCAGTACTTC. Its translation is CSAQRGTGALETQYF.